The 15 T cell receptor beta chains presented below share a single source sample, sequenced in a study of Graves' ophthalmopathy and Graves' hyperthyroidism. RNA transcripts were the template, and TCR beta CDR3 regions were amplified from them. An opening RT-PCR round employed HTBI primers and preceded a second-round multiplex PCR. TCRdb re-called the multiplex PCR reads through MiXCR, storing one row per CDR3 protein. The sample lists fewer than 400,000 distinct CDR3 sequences; around 18% were seen once. The specimen sequenced was peripheral blood. Receptors were obtained from a woman between 18 and 29 years old with Graves' ophthalmopathy.

This clonotype has ten or more counts. This sequence joins TRBV7-2 and TRBJ2-7, with D possibly matching TRBD2 (5 bases). V was shortened by 6 bases and J by 2 bases, with 14 bases between the two germline ends. From germline, CDR1 is SGHTA and CDR2 FQGNSA. This CDR3 spans 14 amino acids. CDR3 region: CASRSGRGTYEQYF. The CDR3 bases are TGTGCCAGCAGGTCAGGCCGAGGGACCTACGAGCAGTACTTC.

This clonotype was detected many times. The rearrangement uses TRBV9 and TRBJ1-1, with unresolved D. Germline CDR1 and CDR2: SGDLS and YYNGEE. This CDR3 has 11 amino acids. Trimming shortened V by 5 bases and J by 4 bases, and 6 bases separated the two germline ends. The CDR3 loop is CASRIPTEAFF. CDR3 sequence (DNA): TGTGCCAGCAGAATCCCCACTGAAGCTTTCTTT.

This clonotype was observed at least ten times. The chain combines TRBV6-2 or TRBV6-3 with TRBJ2-5; possible D gene TRBD2, 5 bases. The germline V gene has CDR1 MNHEY and CDR2 SVGEGT. This CDR3 is 13 amino acids long. The DNA for the CDR3 is TGTGCTACCCGGGCAGCGGCGAGAGAGACCCAGTACTTC. Amino acids: CATRAAARETQYF.

There are many counts of this clonotype. The rearrangement uses TRBV12-3 or TRBV12-4 and TRBJ2-7, with 7 positions matching TRBD2. Trimming at V came to 3 bases and at J to 0 bases, leaving 20 bases not matched to a gene. The CDR3 is 20 amino acids. The CDR3 protein is CASSFHTLFSGRAFSYEQYF. The DNA for the CDR3 is TGTGCCAGCAGTTTTCACACGCTTTTCAGTGGGAGGGCCTTCTCCTACGAGCAGTACTTC.

This clonotype was seen repeatedly, ten times or more. The genes are TRBV4-3 and TRBJ2-5, with 12 bases identical to TRBD2. The trim removed 1 base at V and 5 bases at J, leaving 2 bases unmatched. The CDR3 spans 15 residues. The V gene's germline CDR1 is LGHNA and CDR2 YSLEER. DNA for the CDR3: TGCGCCAGCAGCCAAGGGACTAGCGGGGCTGAGACCCAGTACTTC. Translation: CASSQGTSGAETQYF.

This clonotype was seen many times. An end of the junction does not agree with germline; a read error may underlie this. The chain joins TRBV12-3 or TRBV12-4 to TRBJ2-7; D is ambiguous. The CDR3 extends over 12 amino acids. The CDR3 here is CASSLGFYEQYF. Here the CDR3 DNA reads TGCGCCAGCAGCTTAGGGTTCTACGAGCAGTACTTC.

The sample holds many counts of this clonotype. The chain recombines TRBV12-3 or TRBV12-4 with TRBJ2-4; 7 nucleotides agree with TRBD1. The CDR3 extends over 14 amino acids. The V segment lost 3 bases and the J segment 8 bases; nucleotides outside the gene matches: 7. DNA for the CDR3: TGTGCCAGCAGTTTCCGACAGGGAGTGGACATTCAGTACTTC. Amino acids: CASSFRQGVDIQYF.

Many counts were recorded for this clonotype. This chain uses TRBV4-2 with TRBJ2-7; 13 bases align to TRBD2. Germline V gives CDR1 LGHNA, CDR2 YNFKEQ. This CDR3 has 16 amino acids. V was clipped by 4 bases and J by 4 bases; unmatched bases: 7. This CDR3 is CASSPRTSGSIYEQYF. CDR3 bases: TGTGCCAGCAGCCCTAGGACTAGCGGGAGCATTTACGAGCAGTACTTC.

J is TRBJ2-7 and V is TRBV29-1, with no clear D. This CDR3 region has 12 residues. Per the germline V gene, CDR1 is SQVTM and CDR2 is ANQGSEA. Trimming pared 0 bases from V and 4 bases from J, leaving 7 bases between. CDR3 sequence reads: CSVEDNLYEQYF. In DNA, the CDR3 is TGCAGCGTTGAAGACAACCTATACGAGCAGTACTTC.

In its sample, this clonotype was seen once. V usage is TRBV6-5 and J usage is TRBJ2-2; D unresolved. The V gene lost 2 bases and the J gene lost 1 base, with 8 bases spanning the gap. This CDR3 has 15 amino acids. Germline CDR1 MNHEY, CDR2 SVGAGI. CDR3 nucleotide sequence: TGTGCCAGCAGTTACCGCGGCGAGAACACCGGGGAGCTGTTTTTT. Translating it yields CASSYRGENTGELFF.

The chain combines TRBV20-1 with TRBJ1-2, with D tentatively TRBD1 (5 bases). The germline V gene encodes CDR1 DFQATT and CDR2 SNEGSKA (reference sequence). The V end was cut by 5 bases, the J end by 4 bases, with 11 bases between. The CDR3 extends over 12 amino acids. CDR3 bases: TGCAGTGCTTCCCTGGGGACCTATGGCTACACCTTC. Its protein is CSASLGTYGYTF.

Ten or more counts support this clonotype. A much larger clone differs by one base, so this may be a read error. The CDR3 does not end in the conserved phenylalanine or tryptophan, so this is likely a read error. V and J are TRBV6-1 and TRBJ2-5; D is unresolved. Per the germline V gene, CDR1 is MNHNS and CDR2 is SASEGT. The CDR3 contains 12 residues. Trimming removed 8 bases from V and 2 bases from J, with 9 bases in between. The CDR3 sequence is CASLGSQETQYL. The CDR3 nucleotides are TGTGCCAGCCTTGGCAGTCAAGAGACCCAGTACCTC.

V gene TRBV20-1 combines with J gene TRBJ1-5; D possibly corresponds to TRBD1 (6 bases). Germline V lookup: CDR1 DFQATT, CDR2 SNEGSKA (reference sequence). This CDR3 contains 14 residues. V was pared by 5 bases and J by 6 bases, with 17 bases between. The CDR3 DNA reads TGCAGTGCTGCCTCGGGGGGCACCGGTCAGCCCCAGCATTTT. This sequence encodes CSAASGGTGQPQHF.

The table lists this clonotype with many counts. The chain carries TRBV2 and TRBJ1-1; D is unclear. V lost 4 bases to trimming and J lost 1 base, with 7 bases between them. The length of the CDR3 is 13 residues. From germline, CDR1 is SNHLY and CDR2 FYNNEI. Here the CDR3 reads CASSVQTNTEAFF. CDR3 sequence (DNA): TGTGCCAGCAGTGTTCAAACGAACACTGAAGCTTTCTTT.

In its sample, this clonotype was seen many times. The chain couples TRBV7-2 to TRBJ2-5, with 7 bases fitting TRBD1. Germline V gene lookup returns CDR1 SGHTA and CDR2 FQGNSA. CDR3 length equals 15 residues. After removal of 5 bases from V and 8 bases from J, the junction contained 14 bases not matched to a gene. For the CDR3, the DNA is TGTGCCAGCAGCCTCAGTTGGACAGGCACGTTTACCCAGTACTTC. This gives the protein CASSLSWTGTFTQYF.